This T cell receptor (beta chain) was observed in a study of cytomegalovirus exposure and HLA in healthy donors. In the study overall: The 100 to 150 validation repertoires matched the roughly 650 first-cohort repertoires in platform, a later analysis reported.

With respect to this clone: The antigen is unknown.

Profiled with immunoSEQ multiplex PCR; TCRdb holds only in-frame clones, not every one. The sample lists about 180,000 clones, around nine tenths occurring once. Study-wide results and limits: In vitro, three CMV-associated chains proved specific for CMV antigens.

Per germline, CDR1 SNHLY and CDR2 FYNNEI. The V and J ends lost 0 bases and 0 bases, in that order; junction bases with no gene match: 4. The CDR3 has 18 amino acids. The source is a woman in her twenties or thirties in good health and CMV-seronegative. Sample: PBMCs. The chain carries TRBV2 and TRBJ1-5; 11 nucleotides line up with TRBD1. The CDR3 DNA reads TGTGCCAGCAGTGAAGCTGGACAGGGGGCGTTTAGCAATCAGCCCCAGCATTTT. Translated, it gives CASSEAGQGAFSNQPQHF.